The clone carrying this T cell receptor (beta chain) appeared once. Its antigen remains unidentified. Profiled with immunoSEQ multiplex PCR; TCRdb holds only in-frame clones, not every one. Of 130,000 to 150,000 clones detected, approximately 78% appear once; the ten largest clones hold around 4.1%. This sample was included in a study of T cell responses to AZD1222 COVID-19 vaccine. The CDR3 consists of 14 residues. Germline V lookup: CDR1 GTSNPN, CDR2 SVGIG (reference sequence). V was pared by 2 bases and J by 5 bases, with 12 bases between. General study points: Nearly half of spike-specific TCRs reportedly go after variant regions that carry no mutations. White British donors predominated, females outnumbered males, and clonal diversity was possibly underestimated. Baseline seropositivity occurred in only a handful of AZD1222 recipients. Repertoires were obtained only post-peak T cell response.

This sequence was found in an adult in good health. This material consisted of peripheral blood, taken on day 0 of MenACWY control vaccination. This sequence joins TRBV30 and TRBJ2-2, with D maybe TRBD1 (6 bases). The CDR3 spells CAWSMGARTGELFF. CDR3 in DNA: TGTGCCTGGAGTATGGGGGCAAGGACCGGGGAGCTGTTTTTT.